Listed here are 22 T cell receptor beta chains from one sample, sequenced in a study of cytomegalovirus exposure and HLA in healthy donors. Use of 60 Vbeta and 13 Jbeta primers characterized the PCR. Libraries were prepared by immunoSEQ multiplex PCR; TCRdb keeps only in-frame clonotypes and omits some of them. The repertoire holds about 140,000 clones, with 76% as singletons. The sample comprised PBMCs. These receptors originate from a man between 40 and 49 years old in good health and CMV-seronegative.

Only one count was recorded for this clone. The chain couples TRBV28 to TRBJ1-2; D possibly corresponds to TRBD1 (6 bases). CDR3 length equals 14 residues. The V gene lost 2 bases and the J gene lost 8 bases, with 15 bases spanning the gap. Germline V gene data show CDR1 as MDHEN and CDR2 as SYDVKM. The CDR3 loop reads CASSLGTPFHGYTF. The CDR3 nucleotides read TGTGCCAGCAGTTTAGGGACACCCTTCCACGGCTACACCTTC.

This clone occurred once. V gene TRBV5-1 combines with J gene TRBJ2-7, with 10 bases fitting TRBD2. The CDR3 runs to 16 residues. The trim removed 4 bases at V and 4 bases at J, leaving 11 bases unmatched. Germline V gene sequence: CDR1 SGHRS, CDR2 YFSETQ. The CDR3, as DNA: TGCGCCAGCAGCCTCCAGCCGGGACTAGCGTTATACGAGCAGTACTTC. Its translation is CASSLQPGLALYEQYF.

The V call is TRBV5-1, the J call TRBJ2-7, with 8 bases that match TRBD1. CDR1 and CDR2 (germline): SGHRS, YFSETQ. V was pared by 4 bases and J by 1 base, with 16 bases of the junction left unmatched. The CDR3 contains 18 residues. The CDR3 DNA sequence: TGCGCCAGCAGCCCCGGACAGGGAAGTCTGATTCGGTCCTACGAGCAGTACTTC. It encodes CASSPGQGSLIRSYEQYF.

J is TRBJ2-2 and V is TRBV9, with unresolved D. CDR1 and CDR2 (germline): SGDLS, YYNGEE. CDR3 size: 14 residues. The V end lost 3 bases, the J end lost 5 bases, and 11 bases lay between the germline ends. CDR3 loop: CASSGQIYTGELFF. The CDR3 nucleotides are TGTGCCAGCAGCGGGCAGATTTATACCGGGGAGCTGTTTTTT. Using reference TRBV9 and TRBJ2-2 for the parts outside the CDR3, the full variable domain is DSGVTQTPKHLITATGQRVTLRCSPRSGDLSVYWYQQSLDQGLQFLIQYYNGEERAKGNILERFSAQQFPDLHSELNLSSLELGDSALYFCASSGQIYTGELFFGEGSRLTVL.

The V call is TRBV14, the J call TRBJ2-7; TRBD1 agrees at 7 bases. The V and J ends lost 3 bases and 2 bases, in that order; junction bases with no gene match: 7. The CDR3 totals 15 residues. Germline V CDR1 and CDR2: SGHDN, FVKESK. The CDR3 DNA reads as TGTGCCAGCAGCCAGCGACAGGGCCTAACCTACGAGCAGTACTTC. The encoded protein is CASSQRQGLTYEQYF.

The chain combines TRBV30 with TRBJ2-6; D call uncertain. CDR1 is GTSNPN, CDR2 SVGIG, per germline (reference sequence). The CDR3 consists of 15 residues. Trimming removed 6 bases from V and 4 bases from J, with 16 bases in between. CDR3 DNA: TGTGCCTGCGAGTTCAGGCAGATGGGGGCCAACGTCCTGACTTTC. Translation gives CACEFRQMGANVLTF.

The CDR3 region has the DNA TGTGCCAGTAGTATTCTCGGGGTTCCTCACGAGCAGTACTTC. Encoded protein: CASSILGVPHEQYF. The chain couples TRBV19 to TRBJ2-7, with D possibly TRBD2 on 5 matching bases. The germline V and J ends were trimmed by 3 bases and 5 bases, with 14 bases remaining between them. Germline-derived CDR1 and CDR2 are LNHDA and SQIVND (reference sequence). This CDR3 comprises 14 residues.

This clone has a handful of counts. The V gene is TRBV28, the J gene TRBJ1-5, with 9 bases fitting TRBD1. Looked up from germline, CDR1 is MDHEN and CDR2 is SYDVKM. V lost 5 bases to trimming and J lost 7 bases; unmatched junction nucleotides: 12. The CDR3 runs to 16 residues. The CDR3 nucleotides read TGTGCCAGCAGTCACCTACCGGGACAGGGAGACCAGCCCCAGCATTTT. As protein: CASSHLPGQGDQPQHF.

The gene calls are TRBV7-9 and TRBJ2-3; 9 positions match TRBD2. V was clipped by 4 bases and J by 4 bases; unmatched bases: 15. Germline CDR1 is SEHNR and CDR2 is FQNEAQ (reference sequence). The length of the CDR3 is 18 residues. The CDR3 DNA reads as TGTGCCAGCAGCTCAAATTCGTACGGCGGGAGGGCGTCAGATACGCAGTATTTT. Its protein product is CASSSNSYGGRASDTQYF.

The CDR3 DNA sequence: TGTGCCAGCAGCTGGGACAGCCAGAACACCGGGGAGCTGTTTTTT. Translation: CASSWDSQNTGELFF. The chain carries TRBV6-6 and TRBJ2-2; 7 positions match TRBD1. The V gene end was trimmed by 6 bases and the J gene end by 1 base; junction bases not matched to a gene: 5. From germline, CDR1 is MNHNY and CDR2 SVGAGI (reference sequence). CDR3 length equals 15 residues.

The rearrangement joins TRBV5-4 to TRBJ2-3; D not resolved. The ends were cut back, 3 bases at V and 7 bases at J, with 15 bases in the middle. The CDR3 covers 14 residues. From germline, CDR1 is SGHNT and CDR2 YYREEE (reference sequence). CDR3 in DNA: TGTGCCAGCAGCTACCCAGACCCCGGGTATACGCAGTATTTT. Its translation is CASSYPDPGYTQYF. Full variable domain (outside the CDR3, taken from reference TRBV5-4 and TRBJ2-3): ETGVTQSPTHLIKTRGQQVTLRCSSQSGHNTVSWYQQALGQGPQFIFQYYREEENGRGNFPPRFSGLQFPNYSSELNVNALELDDSALYLCASSYPDPGYTQYFGPGTRLTVL.

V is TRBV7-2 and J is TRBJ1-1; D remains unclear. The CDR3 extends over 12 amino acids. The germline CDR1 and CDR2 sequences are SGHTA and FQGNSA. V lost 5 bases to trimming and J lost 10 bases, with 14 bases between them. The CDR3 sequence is CASSRGGYGAFF. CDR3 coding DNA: TGTGCCAGCAGCCGAGGAGGGTACGGAGCTTTCTTT.

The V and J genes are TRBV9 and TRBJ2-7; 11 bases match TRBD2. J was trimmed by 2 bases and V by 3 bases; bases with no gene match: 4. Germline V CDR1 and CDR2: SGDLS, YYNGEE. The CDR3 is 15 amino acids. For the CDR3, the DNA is TGTGCCAGCAGCGGCGGGACTAGCGGCACCTACGAGCAGTACTTC. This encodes CASSGGTSGTYEQYF.

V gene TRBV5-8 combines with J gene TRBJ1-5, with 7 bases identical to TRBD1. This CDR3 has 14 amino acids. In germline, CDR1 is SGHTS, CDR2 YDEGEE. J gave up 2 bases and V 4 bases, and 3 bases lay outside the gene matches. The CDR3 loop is CASSQGQGNQPQHF. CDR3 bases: TGTGCCAGCAGCCAAGGACAGGGCAATCAGCCCCAGCATTTT.

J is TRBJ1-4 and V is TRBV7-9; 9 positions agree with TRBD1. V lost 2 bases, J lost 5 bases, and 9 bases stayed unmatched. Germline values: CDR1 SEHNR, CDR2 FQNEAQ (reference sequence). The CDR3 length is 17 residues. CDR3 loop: CASSLKQGATANEKLFF. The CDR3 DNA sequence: TGTGCCAGCAGCTTAAAACAGGGGGCCACCGCCAATGAAAAACTGTTTTTT. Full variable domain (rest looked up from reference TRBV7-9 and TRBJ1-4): DTGVSQNPRHKITKRGQNVTFRCDPISEHNRLYWYRQTLGQGPEFLTYFQNEAQLEKSRLLSDRFSAERPKGSFSTLEIQRTEQGDSAMYLCASSLKQGATANEKLFFGSGTQLSVL.

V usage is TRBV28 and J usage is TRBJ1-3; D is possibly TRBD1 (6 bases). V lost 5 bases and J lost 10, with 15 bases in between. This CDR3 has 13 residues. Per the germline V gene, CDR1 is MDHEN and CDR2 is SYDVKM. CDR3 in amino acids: CASSVQGRGTIYF. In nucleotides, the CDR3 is TGTGCCAGCAGTGTACAGGGCCGAGGGACCATATATTTT.

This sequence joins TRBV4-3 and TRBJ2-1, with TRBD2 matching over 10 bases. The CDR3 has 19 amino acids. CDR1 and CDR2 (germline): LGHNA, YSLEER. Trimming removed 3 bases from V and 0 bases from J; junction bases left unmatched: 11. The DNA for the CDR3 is TGCGCCAGCAGCCAGGTCCCCTCCCTAGCGGGGGACTCCTACAATGAGCAGTTCTTC. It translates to CASSQVPSLAGDSYNEQFF.

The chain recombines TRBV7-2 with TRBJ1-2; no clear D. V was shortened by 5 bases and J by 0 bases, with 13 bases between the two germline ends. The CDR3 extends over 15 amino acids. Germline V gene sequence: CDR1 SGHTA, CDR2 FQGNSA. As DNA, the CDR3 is TGTGCCAGCAGCCAAATGGCAGTCGCTAACTATGGCTACACCTTC. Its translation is CASSQMAVANYGYTF.

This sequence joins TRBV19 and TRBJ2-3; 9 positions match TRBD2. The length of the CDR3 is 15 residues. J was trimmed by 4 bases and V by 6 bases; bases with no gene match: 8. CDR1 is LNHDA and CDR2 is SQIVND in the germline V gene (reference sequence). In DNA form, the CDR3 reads TGTGCCAGTAGACCCATTGCGGGAGGGGCAGATACGCAGTATTTT. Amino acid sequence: CASRPIAGGADTQYF.

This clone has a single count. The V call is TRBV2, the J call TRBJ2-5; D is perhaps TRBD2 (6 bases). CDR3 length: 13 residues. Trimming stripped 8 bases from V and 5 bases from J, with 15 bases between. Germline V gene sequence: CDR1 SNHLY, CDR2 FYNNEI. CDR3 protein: CASRPGAGETQYF. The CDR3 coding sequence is TGTGCCAGCCGACCCGGGGCGGGGGAGACCCAGTACTTC.

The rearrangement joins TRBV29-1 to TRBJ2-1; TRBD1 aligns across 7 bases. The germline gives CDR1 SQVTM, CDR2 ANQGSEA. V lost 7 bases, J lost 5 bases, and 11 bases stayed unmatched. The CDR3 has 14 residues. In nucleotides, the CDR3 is TGCAGCGCCAGACCGGGACAGCGAAACAATGAGCAGTTCTTC. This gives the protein CSARPGQRNNEQFF.

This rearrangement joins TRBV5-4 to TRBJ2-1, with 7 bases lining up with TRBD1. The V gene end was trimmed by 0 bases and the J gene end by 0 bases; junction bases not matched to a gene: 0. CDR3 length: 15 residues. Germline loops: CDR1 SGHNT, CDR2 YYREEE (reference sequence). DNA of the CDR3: TGTGCCAGCAGCTTGGACAGGGGCTCCTACAATGAGCAGTTCTTC. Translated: CASSLDRGSYNEQFF. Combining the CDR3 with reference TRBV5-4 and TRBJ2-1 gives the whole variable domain ETGVTQSPTHLIKTRGQQVTLRCSSQSGHNTVSWYQQALGQGPQFIFQYYREEENGRGNFPPRFSGLQFPNYSSELNVNALELDDSALYLCASSLDRGSYNEQFFGPGTRLTVL.